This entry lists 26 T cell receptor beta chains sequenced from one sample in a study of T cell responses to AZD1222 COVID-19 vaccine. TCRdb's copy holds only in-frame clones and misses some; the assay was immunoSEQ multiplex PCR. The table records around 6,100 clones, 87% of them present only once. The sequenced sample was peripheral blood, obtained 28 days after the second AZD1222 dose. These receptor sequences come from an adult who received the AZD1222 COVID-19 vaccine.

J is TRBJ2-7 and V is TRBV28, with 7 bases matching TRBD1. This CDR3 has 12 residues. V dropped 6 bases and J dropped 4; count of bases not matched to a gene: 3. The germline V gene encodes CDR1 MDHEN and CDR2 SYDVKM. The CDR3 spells CASSRTGYEQYF. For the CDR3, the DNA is TGTGCCAGCAGCCGGACAGGTTACGAGCAGTACTTC.

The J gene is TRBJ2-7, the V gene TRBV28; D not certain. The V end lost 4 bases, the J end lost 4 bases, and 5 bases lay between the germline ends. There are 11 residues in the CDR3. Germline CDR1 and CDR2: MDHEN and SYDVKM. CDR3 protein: CASSSMYEQYF. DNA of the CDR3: TGTGCCAGCAGTTCGATGTACGAGCAGTACTTC.

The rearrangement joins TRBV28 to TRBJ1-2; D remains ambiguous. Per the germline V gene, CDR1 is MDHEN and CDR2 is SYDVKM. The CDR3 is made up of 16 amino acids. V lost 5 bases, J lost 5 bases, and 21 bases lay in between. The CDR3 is CASSMIGGAGLYGYTF. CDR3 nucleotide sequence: TGTGCCAGCAGTATGATTGGAGGCGCCGGATTGTATGGCTACACCTTC.

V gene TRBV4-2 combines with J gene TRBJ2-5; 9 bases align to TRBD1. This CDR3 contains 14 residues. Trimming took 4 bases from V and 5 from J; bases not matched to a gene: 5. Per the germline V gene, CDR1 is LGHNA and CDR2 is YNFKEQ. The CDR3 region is CASSPGTGSETQYF. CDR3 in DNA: TGTGCCAGCAGCCCCGGGACAGGGTCCGAGACCCAGTACTTC.

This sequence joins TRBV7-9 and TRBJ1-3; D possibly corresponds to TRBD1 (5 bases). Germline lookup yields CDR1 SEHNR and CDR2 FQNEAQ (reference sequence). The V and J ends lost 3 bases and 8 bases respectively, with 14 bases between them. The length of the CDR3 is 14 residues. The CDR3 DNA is TGTGCCAGCAGCTTTTCAGGGACTGGGGACACCATATATTTT. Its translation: CASSFSGTGDTIYF.

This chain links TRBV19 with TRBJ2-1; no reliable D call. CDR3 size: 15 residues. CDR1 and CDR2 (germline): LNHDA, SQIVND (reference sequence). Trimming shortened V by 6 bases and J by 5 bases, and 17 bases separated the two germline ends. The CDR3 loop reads CASRTGPLPNNEQFF. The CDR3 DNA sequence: TGTGCCAGTAGGACCGGGCCCCTCCCTAACAATGAGCAGTTCTTC.

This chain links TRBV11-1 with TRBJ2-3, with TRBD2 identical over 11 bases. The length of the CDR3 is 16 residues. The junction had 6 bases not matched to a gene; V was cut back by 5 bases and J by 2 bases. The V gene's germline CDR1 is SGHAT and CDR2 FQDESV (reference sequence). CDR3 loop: CASSTGLAELTDTQYF. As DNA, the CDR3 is TGTGCCAGCAGCACGGGACTAGCGGAACTCACAGATACGCAGTATTTT. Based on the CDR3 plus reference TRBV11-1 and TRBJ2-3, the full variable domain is EAEVAQSPRYKITEKSQAVAFWCDPISGHATLYWYRQILGQGPELLVQFQDESVVDDSQLPKDRFSAERLKGVDSTLKIQPAELGDSAMYLCASSTGLAELTDTQYFGPGTRLTVL.

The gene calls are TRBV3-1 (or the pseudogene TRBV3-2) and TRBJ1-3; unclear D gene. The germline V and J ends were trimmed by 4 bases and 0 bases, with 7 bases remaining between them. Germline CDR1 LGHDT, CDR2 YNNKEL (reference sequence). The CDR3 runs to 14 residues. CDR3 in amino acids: CASSPSLSGNTIYF. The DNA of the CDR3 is TGTGCCAGCAGCCCCTCTCTCTCTGGAAACACCATATATTTT.

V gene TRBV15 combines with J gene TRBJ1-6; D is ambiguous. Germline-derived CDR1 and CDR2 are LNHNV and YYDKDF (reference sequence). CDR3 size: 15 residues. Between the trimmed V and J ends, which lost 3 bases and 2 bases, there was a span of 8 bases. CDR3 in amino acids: CATSSRVAYNSPLHF. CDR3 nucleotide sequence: TGTGCCACCAGCAGCAGAGTGGCCTATAATTCACCCCTCCACTTT. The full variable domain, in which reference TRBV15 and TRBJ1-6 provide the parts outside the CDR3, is DAMVIQNPRYQVTQFGKPVTLSCSQTLNHNVMYWYQQKSSQAPKLLFHYYDKDFNNEADTPDNFQSRRPNTSFCFLDIRSPGLGDTAMYLCATSSRVAYNSPLHFGNGTRLTVT.

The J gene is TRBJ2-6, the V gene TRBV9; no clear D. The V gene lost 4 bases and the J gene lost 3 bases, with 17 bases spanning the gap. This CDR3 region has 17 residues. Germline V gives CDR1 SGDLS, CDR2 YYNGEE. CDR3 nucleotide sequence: TGTGCCAGCAGCCCTCCTTCTCAGTTTTTTGGGGCCAACGTCCTGACTTTC. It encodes CASSPPSQFFGANVLTF. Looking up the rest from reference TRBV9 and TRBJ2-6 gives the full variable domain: DSGVTQTPKHLITATGQRVTLRCSPRSGDLSVYWYQQSLDQGLQFLIQYYNGEERAKGNILERFSAQQFPDLHSELNLSSLELGDSALYFCASSPPSQFFGANVLTFGAGSRLTVL.

In DNA, the CDR3 is TGTGCCAGTAGTACCTCGTCAGCCTCCTTGAAAAACATTCAGTACTTC. Translated, it gives CASSTSSASLKNIQYF. J is TRBJ2-4 and V is TRBV19, with unresolved D. The CDR3 has 16 amino acids. Trimming took off 4 bases at V and 4 bases at J, with 17 bases between the two ends. CDR1 and CDR2 from the germline V gene are LNHDA and SQIVND (reference sequence).

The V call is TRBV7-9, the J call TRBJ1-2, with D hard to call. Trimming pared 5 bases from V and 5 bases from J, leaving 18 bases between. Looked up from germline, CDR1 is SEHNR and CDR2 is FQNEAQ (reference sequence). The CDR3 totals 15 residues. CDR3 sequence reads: CASSPFSSQRYGYTF. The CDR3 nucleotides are TGTGCCAGCAGCCCTTTTAGCAGCCAAAGGTATGGCTACACCTTC.

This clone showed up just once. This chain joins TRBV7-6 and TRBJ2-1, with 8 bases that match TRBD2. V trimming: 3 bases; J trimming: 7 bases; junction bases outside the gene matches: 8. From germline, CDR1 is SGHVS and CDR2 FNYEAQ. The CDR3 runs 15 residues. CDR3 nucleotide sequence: TGTGCCAGCAGCTTCCCGGGACTAGGGACGAATGAGCAGTTCTTC. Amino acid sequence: CASSFPGLGTNEQFF.

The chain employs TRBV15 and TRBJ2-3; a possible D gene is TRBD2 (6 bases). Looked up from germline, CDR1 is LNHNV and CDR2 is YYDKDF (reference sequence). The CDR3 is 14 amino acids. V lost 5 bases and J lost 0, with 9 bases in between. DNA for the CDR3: TGTGCCACCAGCCGGGGGTGGAGCACAGATACGCAGTATTTT. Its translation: CATSRGWSTDTQYF.

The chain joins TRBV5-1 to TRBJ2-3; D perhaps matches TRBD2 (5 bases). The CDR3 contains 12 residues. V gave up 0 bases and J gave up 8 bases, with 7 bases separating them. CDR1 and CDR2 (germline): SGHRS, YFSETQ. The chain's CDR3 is CASSLEGGTQYF. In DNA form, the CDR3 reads TGCGCCAGCAGCTTGGAAGGAGGTACGCAGTATTTT.

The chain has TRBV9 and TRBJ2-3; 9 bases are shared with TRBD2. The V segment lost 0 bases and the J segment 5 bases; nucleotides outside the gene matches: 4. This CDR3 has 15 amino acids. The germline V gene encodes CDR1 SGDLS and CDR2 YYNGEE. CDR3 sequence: CASSVAGLARDTQYF. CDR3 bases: TGTGCCAGCAGCGTAGCGGGACTAGCAAGAGATACGCAGTATTTT.

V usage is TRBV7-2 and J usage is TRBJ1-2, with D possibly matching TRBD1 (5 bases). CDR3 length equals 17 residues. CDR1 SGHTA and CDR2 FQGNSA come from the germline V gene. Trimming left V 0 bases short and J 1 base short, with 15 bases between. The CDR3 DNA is TGTGCCAGCAGCTTAGCCCTCATCCGGACATTTAACTATGGCTACACCTTC. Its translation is CASSLALIRTFNYGYTF.

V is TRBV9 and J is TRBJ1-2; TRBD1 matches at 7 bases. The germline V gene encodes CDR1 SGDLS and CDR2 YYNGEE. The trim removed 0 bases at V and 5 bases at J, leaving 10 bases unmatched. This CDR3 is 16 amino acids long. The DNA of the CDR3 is TGTGCCAGCAGCGTAGAAAGTGACAGGGCGTTTTATGGCTACACCTTC. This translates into CASSVESDRAFYGYTF. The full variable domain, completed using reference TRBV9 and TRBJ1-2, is DSGVTQTPKHLITATGQRVTLRCSPRSGDLSVYWYQQSLDQGLQFLIQYYNGEERAKGNILERFSAQQFPDLHSELNLSSLELGDSALYFCASSVESDRAFYGYTFGSGTRLTVV.

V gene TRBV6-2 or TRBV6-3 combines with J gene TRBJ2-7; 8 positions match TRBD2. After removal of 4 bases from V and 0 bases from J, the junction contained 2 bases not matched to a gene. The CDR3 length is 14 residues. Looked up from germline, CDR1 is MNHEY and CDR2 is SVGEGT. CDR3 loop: CASSFGTSSYEQYF. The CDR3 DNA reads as TGTGCCAGCAGTTTCGGGACTAGCTCCTACGAGCAGTACTTC.

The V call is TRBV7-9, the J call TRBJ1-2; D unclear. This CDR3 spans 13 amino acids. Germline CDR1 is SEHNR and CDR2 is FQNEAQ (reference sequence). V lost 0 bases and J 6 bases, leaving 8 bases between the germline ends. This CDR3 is CASSLAVGDGYTF. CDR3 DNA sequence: TGTGCCAGCAGCTTAGCGGTAGGAGATGGCTACACCTTC.

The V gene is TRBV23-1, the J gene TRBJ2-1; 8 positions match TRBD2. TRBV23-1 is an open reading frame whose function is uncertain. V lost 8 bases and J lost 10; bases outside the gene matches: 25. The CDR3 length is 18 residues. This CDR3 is CASRKGHRLASPRKEQFF. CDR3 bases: TGCGCCAGCCGCAAGGGGCACCGACTAGCGTCACCGCGGAAAGAGCAGTTCTTC.

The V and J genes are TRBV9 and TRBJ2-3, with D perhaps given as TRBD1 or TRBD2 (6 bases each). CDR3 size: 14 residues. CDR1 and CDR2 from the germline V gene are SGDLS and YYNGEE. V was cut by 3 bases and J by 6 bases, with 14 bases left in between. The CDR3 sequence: CASSEGTGGDTQYF. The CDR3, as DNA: TGTGCCAGCAGCGAGGGGACCGGGGGCGATACGCAGTATTTT.

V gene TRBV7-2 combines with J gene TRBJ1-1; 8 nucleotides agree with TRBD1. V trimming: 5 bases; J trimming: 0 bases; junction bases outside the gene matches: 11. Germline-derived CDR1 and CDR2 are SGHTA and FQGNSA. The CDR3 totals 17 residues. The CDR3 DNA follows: TGTGCCAGCAGCCCCGGACAGGGAATTTACATGAACACTGAAGCTTTCTTT. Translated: CASSPGQGIYMNTEAFF.

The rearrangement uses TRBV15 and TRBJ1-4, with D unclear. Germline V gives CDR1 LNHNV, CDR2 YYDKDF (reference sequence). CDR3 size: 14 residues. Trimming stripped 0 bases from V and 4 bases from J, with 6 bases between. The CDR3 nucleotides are TGTGCCACCAGCAGAGACGTGATTAATGAAAAACTGTTTTTT. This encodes CATSRDVINEKLFF.

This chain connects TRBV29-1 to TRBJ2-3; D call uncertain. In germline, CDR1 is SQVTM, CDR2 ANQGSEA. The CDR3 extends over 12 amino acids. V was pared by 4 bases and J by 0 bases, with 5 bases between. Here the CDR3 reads CSVVSSTDTQYF. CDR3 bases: TGCAGCGTTGTGTCCAGCACAGATACGCAGTATTTT.

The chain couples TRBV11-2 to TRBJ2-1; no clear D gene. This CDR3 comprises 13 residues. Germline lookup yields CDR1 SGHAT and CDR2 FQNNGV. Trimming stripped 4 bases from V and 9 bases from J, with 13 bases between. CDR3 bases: TGTGCCAGCAGCTGGGCGGACCTTAGTGAGCAGTTCTTC. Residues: CASSWADLSEQFF.